The sequence of this TCR beta chain was determined in a study of blood T cell repertoires in COVID-19. Across the study: Spain, Italy and the United States supplied samples that represented acute and convalescent COVID-19.

The table came from immunoSEQ multiplex PCR; TCRdb's copy has only in-frame clones and leaves some out. The sample records roughly 300,000 clones, roughly 85% being singletons. Individuals aged roughly 18 to 95 years were recruited from around 22 US areas. Categorization into cohorts depended on clinical history that participants reported. What the recovered Cohort 3 donors had was two negative PCRs, clearance, or symptom resolution. The material sequenced was PBMCs or T cells enriched from blood (not recorded which). The source of this sequence is a young woman who had recovered from COVID-19.

The DNA of the CDR3 is TGTGCCAGCAGTTCATCAGTTATTGCCAATCAGCCCCAGCATTTT. Protein sequence: CASSSSVIANQPQHF. This sequence joins TRBV6-5 and TRBJ1-5; D gene unclear. Germline V gene sequence: CDR1 MNHEY, CDR2 SVGAGI. This CDR3 spans 15 amino acids. Trimming removed 4 bases at V and 3 bases at J, with 13 bases between.